Listed below are T cell receptor beta chains from one sample, sequenced in a study of blood T cell repertoires in COVID-19. Assay: immunoSEQ multiplex PCR; the TCRdb copy retains only in-frame clones and omits some. The repertoire holds approximately 250,000 clones, with around 88% as singletons. The sample taken for sequencing was PBMCs or T cells enriched from blood (not recorded which). The receptors shown here come from a woman aged 30 to 39 who had recovered from COVID-19. Both conserved end residues are part of each CDR3. The D gene is left open where the match is weak. Size is stated for part of the rows, as once, few or many counts, or as a class when the clone is expanded.

18 | - | TRBJ2-6 | TRBV21-1 | - | TGTGCCAGCAGCAAAGTTCCTGGAGGGAGCTCTGGGGCCAACGTCCTGACTTTC | CASSKVPGGSSGANVLTF
13 | - | TRBJ2-7 | TRBV28 | TRBD1 | TGTGCCAGCAGATTACAGGGGGCCTACGAGCAGTACTTC | CASRLQGAYEQYF
18 | - | TRBJ2-1 | TRBV24-1 | TRBD2 | TGTGCCACCAGTGATTTCCCGACTAGCGGGGCTGACTACAATGAGCAGTTCTTC | CATSDFPTSGADYNEQFF
16 | - | TRBJ1-1 | TRBV28 | - | TGTGCCAGCAGTTTGGAGTTGACAGGCGGTAACACTGAAGCTTTCTTT | CASSLELTGGNTEAFF
14 | - | TRBJ2-7 | TRBV5-6 | - | TGTGCCAGCAGCTTGTTGCAGGGGATCTACGAGCAGTACTTC | CASSLLQGIYEQYF
14 | - | TRBJ1-4 | TRBV9 | TRBD1 | TGTGCCAGCAGCCAGACAGGGGGCGATGAAAAACTGTTTTTT | CASSQTGGDEKLFF
16 | few | TRBJ1-1 | TRBV7-8 | - | TGTGCCAGCAGCTTAGAGGAGGGGCCCTGGGACACTGAAGCTTTCTTT | CASSLEEGPWDTEAFF
16 | - | TRBJ2-1 | TRBV7-6 | TRBD2 | TGTGCCAGCAGCTTTAAGGGAACTAGCGGGAGAGGTGAGCAGTTCTTC | CASSFKGTSGRGEQFF
15 | - | TRBJ2-2 | TRBV18 | TRBD1 | TGTGCCAGCTCATCGGGACAGGGAAAGTCCGGGGAGCTGTTTTTT | CASSSGQGKSGELFF
13 | - | TRBJ2-7 | TRBV6-5 | TRBD1 | TGTGCCAGCACAGGGGGAAACGCGGAGGAGCAGTACTTC | CASTGGNAEEQYF
15 | - | TRBJ2-3 | TRBV19 | TRBD1 | TGTGCCAGTAGTATTAGGACAGGTTCGGCAGATACGCAGTATTTT | CASSIRTGSADTQYF
17 | - | TRBJ1-3 | TRBV5-6 | - | TGTGCCAGCAGCCAACTAGGGGACTCCCTCTCTGGAAACACCATATATTTT | CASSQLGDSLSGNTIYF
14 | - | TRBJ1-2 | TRBV5-1 | TRBD1 | TGCGCCAGCAGCTCGGGACAGGGGGCGGAAGGCTACACCTTC | CASSSGQGAEGYTF
14 | - | TRBJ1-2 | TRBV7-9 | TRBD1 | TGTGCCAGCAGCTCTGGACAGGGCGACTATGGCTACACCTTC | CASSSGQGDYGYTF
13 | few | TRBJ2-1 | TRBV5-4 | - | TGTGCCAGCAGCTTGAGTCTGGACAACGAGCAGTTCTTC | CASSLSLDNEQFF
15 | - | TRBJ2-1 | TRBV28 | - | TGTGCCAGCACACAGGGGGGGGCGGCCTACAATGAGCAGTTCTTC | CASTQGGAAYNEQFF
13 | - | TRBJ1-5 | TRBV10-2 | - | TGCGCCAGCACCTCCAGCAGCGACCAGCCCCAGCATTTT | CASTSSSDQPQHF
14 | - | TRBJ1-1 | TRBV15 | - | TGTGCCACCAGCGCACAGGGTATGAACACTGAAGCTTTCTTT | CATSAQGMNTEAFF
14 | - | TRBJ2-7 | TRBV2 | TRBD1 | TGTGCCAGCAGTGGACAGGGGGGGGCCTACGAGCAGTACTTC | CASSGQGGAYEQYF
13 | - | TRBJ1-1 | TRBV24-1 | - | TGTGCCACCCGCCTGGGGGGGAACACTGAAGCTTTCTTT | CATRLGGNTEAFF